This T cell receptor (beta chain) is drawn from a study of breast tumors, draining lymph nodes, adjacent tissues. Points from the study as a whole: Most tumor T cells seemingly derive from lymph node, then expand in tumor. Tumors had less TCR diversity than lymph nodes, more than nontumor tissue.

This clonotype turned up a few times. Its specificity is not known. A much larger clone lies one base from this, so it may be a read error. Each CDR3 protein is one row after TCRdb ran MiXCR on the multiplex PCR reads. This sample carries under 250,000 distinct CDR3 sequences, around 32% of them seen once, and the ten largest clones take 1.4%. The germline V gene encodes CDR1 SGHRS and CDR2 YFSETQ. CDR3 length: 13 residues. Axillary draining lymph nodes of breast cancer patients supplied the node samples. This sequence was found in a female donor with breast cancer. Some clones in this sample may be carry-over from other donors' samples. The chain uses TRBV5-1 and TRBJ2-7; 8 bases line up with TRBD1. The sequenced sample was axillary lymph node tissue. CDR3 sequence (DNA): TGCGCCAGCAGCCCGGACAGGGTCTACGACCAGTACTTC. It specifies CASSPDRVYDQYF.